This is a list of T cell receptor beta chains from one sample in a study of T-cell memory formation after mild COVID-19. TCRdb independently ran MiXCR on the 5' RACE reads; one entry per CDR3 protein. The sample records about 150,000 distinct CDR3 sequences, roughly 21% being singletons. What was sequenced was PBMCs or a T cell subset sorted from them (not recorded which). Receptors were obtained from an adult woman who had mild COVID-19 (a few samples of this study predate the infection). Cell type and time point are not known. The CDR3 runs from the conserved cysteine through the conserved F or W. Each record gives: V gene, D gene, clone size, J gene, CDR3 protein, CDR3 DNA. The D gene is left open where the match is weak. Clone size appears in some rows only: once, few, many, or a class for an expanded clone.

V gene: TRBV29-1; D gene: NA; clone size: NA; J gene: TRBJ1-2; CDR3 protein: CSTGTSNYGYTF; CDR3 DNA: TGCAGCACCGGGACATCAAACTATGGCTACACCTTC
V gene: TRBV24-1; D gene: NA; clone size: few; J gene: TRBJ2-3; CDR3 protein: CATSDLGRSTSTDTQYF; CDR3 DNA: TGTGCCACCAGTGATTTGGGCAGGTCCACTAGCACAGATACGCAGTATTTT
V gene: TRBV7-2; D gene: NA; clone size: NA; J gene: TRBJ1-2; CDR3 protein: CASSPDYGYTF; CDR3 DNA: TGTGCCAGCAGCCCCGACTATGGCTACACCTTC
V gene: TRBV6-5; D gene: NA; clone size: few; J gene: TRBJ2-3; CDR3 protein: CASRLSSGDTQYF; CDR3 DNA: TGTGCCAGCAGACTGTCATCAGGTGATACGCAGTATTTT
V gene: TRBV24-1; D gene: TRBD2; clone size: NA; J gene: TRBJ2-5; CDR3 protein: CATSDPGLAGVRETQYF; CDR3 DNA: TGTGCCACCAGTGATCCTGGACTAGCGGGAGTCCGGGAGACCCAGTACTTC
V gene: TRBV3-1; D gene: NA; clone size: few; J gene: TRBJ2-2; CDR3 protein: CASSQERVTGELFF; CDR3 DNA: TGTGCCAGCAGCCAAGAAAGGGTCACCGGGGAGCTGTTTTTT
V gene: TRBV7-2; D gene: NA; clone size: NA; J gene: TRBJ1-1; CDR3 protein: CASSFSGGVTEAFF; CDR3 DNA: TGTGCCAGCAGCTTTTCTGGGGGGGTTACTGAAGCTTTCTTT
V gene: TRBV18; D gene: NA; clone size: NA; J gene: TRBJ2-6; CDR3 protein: CASSPEGLNSGANVLTF; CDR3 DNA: TGTGCCAGCTCACCAGAGGGACTTAACTCTGGGGCCAACGTCCTGACTTTC
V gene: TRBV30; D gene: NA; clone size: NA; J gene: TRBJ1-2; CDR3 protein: CAWSVLKTLYGYTF; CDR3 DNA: TGTGCCTGGAGTGTTTTGAAGACCCTCTATGGCTACACCTTC
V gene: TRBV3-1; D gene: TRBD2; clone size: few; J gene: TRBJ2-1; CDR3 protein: CASSSQGPAGGVRRGEFF; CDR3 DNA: TGTGCCAGCAGCTCACAGGGCCCAGCGGGAGGGGTTCGGCGCGGGGAGTTCTTC
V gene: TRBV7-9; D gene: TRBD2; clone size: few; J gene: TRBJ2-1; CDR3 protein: CASSLATSGLHNEQFF; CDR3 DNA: TGTGCCAGCAGCTTAGCGACTAGCGGACTACACAATGAGCAGTTCTTC
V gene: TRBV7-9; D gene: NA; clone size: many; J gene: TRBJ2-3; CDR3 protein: CASSSTADTQYF; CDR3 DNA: TGTGCCAGCAGCTCGACTGCGGATACGCAGTATTTT
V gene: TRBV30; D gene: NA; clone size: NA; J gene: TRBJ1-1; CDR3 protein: CAWNRALRPEAFF; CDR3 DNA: TGTGCCTGGAATCGGGCCCTTCGCCCTGAAGCTTTCTTT
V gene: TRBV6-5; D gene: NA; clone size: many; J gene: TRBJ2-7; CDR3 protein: CASSYSGHRSYEQYF; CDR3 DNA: TGTGCCAGCAGTTACTCGGGACACCGGTCCTACGAGCAGTACTTC
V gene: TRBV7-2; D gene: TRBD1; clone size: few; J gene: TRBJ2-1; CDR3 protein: CASSRGQYNEQFF; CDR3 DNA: TGTGCCAGCAGCAGGGGACAGTACAATGAGCAGTTCTTC
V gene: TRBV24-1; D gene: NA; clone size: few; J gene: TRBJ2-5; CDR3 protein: CATSGRMGNQETQYF; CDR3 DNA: TGTGCCACCAGTGGCAGGATGGGGAACCAAGAGACCCAGTACTTC
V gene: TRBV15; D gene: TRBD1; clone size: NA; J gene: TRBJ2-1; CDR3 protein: CATSRVWAGTGTYNEQFF; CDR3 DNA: TGTGCCACCAGCAGAGTGTGGGCCGGGACAGGGACCTACAATGAGCAGTTCTTC
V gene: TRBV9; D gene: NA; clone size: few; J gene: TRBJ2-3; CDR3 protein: CASSAGLHQYF; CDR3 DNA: TGTGCCAGCAGCGCGGGACTTCACCAGTATTTT
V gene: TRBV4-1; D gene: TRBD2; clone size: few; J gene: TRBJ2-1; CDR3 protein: CASSQDGLAGVNEQFF; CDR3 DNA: TGCGCCAGCAGCCAAGATGGGCTAGCGGGGGTGAATGAGCAGTTCTTC
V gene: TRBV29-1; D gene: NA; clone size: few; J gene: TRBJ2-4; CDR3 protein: CSSLGQGAKNIQYF; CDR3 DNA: TGCAGCTCCCTAGGGCAGGGTGCCAAAAACATTCAGTACTTC
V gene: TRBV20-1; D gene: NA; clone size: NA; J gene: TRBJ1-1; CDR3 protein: CSAIAGSDAFF; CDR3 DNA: TGCAGTGCTATTGCAGGGTCCGATGCTTTCTTT
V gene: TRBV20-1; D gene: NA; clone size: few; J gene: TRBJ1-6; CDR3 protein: CSARAGGVSYNSPLHF; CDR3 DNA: TGCAGTGCTAGAGCGGGGGGCGTATCCTATAATTCACCCCTCCACTTT
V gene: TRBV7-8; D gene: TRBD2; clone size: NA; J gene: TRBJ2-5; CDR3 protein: CASSPFLGGGVQETQYF; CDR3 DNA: TGTGCCAGCAGCCCGTTCCTCGGGGGAGGGGTGCAAGAGACCCAGTACTTC
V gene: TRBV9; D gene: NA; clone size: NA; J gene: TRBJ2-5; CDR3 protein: CASSVQGWEETQYF; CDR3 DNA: TGTGCCAGCAGCGTACAGGGCTGGGAAGAGACCCAGTACTTC
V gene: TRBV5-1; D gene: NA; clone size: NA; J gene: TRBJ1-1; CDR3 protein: CASSHGQPLGTEAFF; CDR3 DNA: TGCGCCAGCAGCCATGGACAGCCCCTGGGCACTGAAGCTTTCTTT
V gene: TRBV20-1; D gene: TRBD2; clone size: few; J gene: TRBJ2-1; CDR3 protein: CSASAPGLAGHEQFF; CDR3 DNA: TGCAGTGCTAGTGCACCGGGACTAGCGGGCCATGAGCAGTTCTTC
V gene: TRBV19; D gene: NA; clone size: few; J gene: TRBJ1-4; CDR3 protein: CASSMIGATNEKLFF; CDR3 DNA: TGTGCCAGTAGTATGATTGGGGCAACTAATGAAAAACTGTTTTTT
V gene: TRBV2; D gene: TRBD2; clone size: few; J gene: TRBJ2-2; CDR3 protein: CASKGLAAAGELFF; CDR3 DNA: TGTGCCAGCAAGGGACTAGCGGCGGCCGGGGAGCTGTTTTTT
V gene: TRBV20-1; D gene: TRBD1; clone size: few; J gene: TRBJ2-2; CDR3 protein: CSAMEGTGGVGELFF; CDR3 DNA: TGCAGTGCTATGGAGGGGACAGGGGGCGTCGGGGAGCTGTTTTTT
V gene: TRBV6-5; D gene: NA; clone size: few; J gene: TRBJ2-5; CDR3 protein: CASSYSYRQETQYF; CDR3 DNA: TGTGCCAGCAGTTACTCGTACAGACAAGAGACCCAGTACTTC
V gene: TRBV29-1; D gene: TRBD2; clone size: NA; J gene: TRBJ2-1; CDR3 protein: CSVGTSVLLGEQFF; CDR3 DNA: TGCAGCGTTGGGACTAGCGTCCTGCTTGGTGAGCAGTTCTTC
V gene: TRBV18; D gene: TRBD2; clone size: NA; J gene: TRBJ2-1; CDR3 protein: CASSPPGTSGSHEQFF; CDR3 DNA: TGTGCCAGCTCACCACCGGGGACTAGCGGGAGTCATGAGCAGTTCTTC
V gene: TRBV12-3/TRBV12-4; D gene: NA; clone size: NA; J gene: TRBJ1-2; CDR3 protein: CASERSGWNYGYTF; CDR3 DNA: TGTGCCAGCGAACGGTCCGGGTGGAACTATGGCTACACCTTC
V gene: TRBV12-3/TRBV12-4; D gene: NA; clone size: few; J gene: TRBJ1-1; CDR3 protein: CASRTGPANTEAFF; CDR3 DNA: TGTGCCAGCAGAACAGGGCCAGCGAACACTGAAGCTTTCTTT
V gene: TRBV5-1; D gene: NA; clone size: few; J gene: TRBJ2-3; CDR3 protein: CASGQRGTDTQYF; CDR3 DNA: TGCGCCAGCGGGCAGAGGGGGACAGATACGCAGTATTTT
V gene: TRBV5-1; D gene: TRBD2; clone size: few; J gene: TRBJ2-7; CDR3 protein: CASSATSGDTYEQYF; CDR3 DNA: TGCGCCAGCAGCGCCACTAGCGGGGATACCTACGAGCAGTACTTC
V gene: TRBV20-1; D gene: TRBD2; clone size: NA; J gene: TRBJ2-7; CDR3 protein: CSAIRLAGPYEQYF; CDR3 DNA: TGCAGTGCTATTAGACTAGCGGGACCATACGAGCAGTACTTC
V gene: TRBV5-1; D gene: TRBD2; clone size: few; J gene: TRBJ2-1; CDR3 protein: CASSLARGGYNEQFF; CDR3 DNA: TGCGCCAGCAGCTTGGCCCGGGGGGGATACAATGAGCAGTTCTTC
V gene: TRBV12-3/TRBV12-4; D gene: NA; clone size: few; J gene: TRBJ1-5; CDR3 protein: CASSGQIGQPQHF; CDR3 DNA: TGTGCCAGCAGTGGACAGATTGGGCAGCCCCAGCATTTT
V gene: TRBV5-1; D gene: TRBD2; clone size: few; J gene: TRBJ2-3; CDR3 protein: CASSDGGDTQYF; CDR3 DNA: TGCGCCAGCAGCGACGGGGGGGATACGCAGTATTTT
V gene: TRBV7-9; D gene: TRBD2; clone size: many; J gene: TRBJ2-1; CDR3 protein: CASSLVGRRERSRNEQFF; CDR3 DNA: TGTGCCAGCAGCTTAGTGGGACGGCGGGAGCGGAGTAGAAATGAGCAGTTCTTC
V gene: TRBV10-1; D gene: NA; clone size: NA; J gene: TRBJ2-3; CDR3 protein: CACEQGPIDTQYF; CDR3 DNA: TGCGCCTGCGAACAGGGTCCAATAGATACGCAGTATTTT
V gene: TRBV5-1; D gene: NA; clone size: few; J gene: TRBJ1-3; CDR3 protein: CASSLLESGNTIYF; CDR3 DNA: TGCGCCAGCAGCTTGTTGGAATCTGGAAACACCATATATTTT
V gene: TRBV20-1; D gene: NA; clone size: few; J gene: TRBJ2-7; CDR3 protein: CSATDRGLYEQYF; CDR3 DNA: TGCAGTGCTACGGACAGAGGGCTCTACGAGCAGTACTTC
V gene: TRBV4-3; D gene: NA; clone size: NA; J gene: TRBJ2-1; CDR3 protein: CASSQDPNSEEQFF; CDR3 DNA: TGCGCCAGCAGCCAAGATCCGAACAGTGAAGAGCAGTTCTTC
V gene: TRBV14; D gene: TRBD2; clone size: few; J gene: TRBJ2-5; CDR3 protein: CASSSRTSGRKMETQYF; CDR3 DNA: TGTGCCAGCAGCTCAAGGACTAGCGGGAGAAAAATGGAGACCCAGTACTTC
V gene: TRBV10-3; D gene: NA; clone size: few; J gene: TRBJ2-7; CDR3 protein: CAISGTYEQYF; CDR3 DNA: TGTGCCATATCAGGGACCTACGAGCAGTACTTC
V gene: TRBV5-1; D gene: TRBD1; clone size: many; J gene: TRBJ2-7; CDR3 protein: CASSPGQGSYEQYF; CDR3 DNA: TGCGCCAGCAGCCCCGGACAGGGCTCCTACGAGCAGTACTTC
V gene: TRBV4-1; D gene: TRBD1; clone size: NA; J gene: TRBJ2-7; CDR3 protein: CASSQAPQSTGYEQYF; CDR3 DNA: TGCGCCAGCAGCCAAGCCCCCCAGTCGACAGGGTACGAGCAGTACTTC
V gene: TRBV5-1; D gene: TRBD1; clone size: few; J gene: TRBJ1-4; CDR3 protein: CASSLGQVEWREKLFF; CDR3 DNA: TGCGCCAGCAGCCTCGGACAGGTTGAGTGGAGGGAAAAACTGTTTTTT
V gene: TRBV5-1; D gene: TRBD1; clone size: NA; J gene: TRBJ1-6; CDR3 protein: CASSSRTGGNSPLHF; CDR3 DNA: TGCGCCAGCAGCTCCAGGACAGGGGGGAATTCACCCCTCCACTTT
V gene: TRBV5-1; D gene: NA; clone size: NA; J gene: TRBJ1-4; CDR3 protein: CASSLRRGLNEKLFF; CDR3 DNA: TGCGCCAGCAGCTTGCGCAGGGGACTAAATGAAAAACTGTTTTTT
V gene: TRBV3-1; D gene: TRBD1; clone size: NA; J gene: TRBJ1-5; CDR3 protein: CASSRTGVSQPQHF; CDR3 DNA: TGTGCCAGCAGCCGAACAGGGGTAAGTCAGCCCCAGCATTTT
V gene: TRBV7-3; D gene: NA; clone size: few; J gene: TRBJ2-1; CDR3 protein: CASSFRRESEEQFF; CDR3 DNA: TGTGCCAGCAGCTTTAGGAGGGAATCTGAAGAGCAGTTCTTC
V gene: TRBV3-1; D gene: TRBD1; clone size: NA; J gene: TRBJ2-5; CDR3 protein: CASSQDPSGGLRTQYF; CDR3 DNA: TGTGCCAGCAGCCAAGATCCGTCAGGGGGCCTTAGGACCCAGTACTTC